The 14 T cell receptor beta chains listed next were all sequenced from one sample in a study of prognosis after radiotherapy for stage I lung cancer (dated by TCRdb to the early 2020s). The instrument was an Illumina HiSeq 3000. Two rounds of multiplex PCR were used to amplify the TCR beta CDR3 region from genomic DNA. In the first round of PCR, primers specific to each TRBV and TRBJ gene were used, and the primer sequences are filed in Chinese patent CN105087789A. Through fastp at Q25 and MiXCR, TCRdb rebuilt clones from the public reads, retaining in-frame beta chains. Under each unique CDR3 protein, matching rows form one entry showing the most common genes and DNA. For this sample there are around 19,000 distinct CDR3 sequences; less than 70% appear just once. The ten top clones hold 25% to 30% of the sample. The sample was PBMCs, taken before or after stereotactic body radiation therapy (not recorded which). The receptors were gathered from a donor aged 50 or older with non-small cell lung cancer.

V usage is TRBV18 and J usage is TRBJ2-1; D might be TRBD2 (5 bases). The length of the CDR3 is 17 residues. Germline V gene lookup returns CDR1 KGHSH and CDR2 LQKENI. Between the trimmed V and J ends, which lost 3 bases and 7 bases, there was a span of 22 bases. CDR3 DNA: TGTGCCAGCTCACCGTTGGGTTTCCTAGCTAAGGGTAATGAGCAGTTCTTC. Its translation: CASSPLGFLAKGNEQFF.

The chain employs TRBV6-2 or TRBV6-3 and TRBJ2-7; 7 nucleotides align to TRBD2. This CDR3 is built from 16 residues. V gave up 5 bases and J gave up 2 bases; unmatched junction bases: 12. CDR1 and CDR2 (germline): MNHEY, SVGEGT. This CDR3 reads CASSEGPAGRPYEQYF. The CDR3 DNA reads TGTGCCAGCAGTGAGGGACCAGCGGGACGGCCCTACGAGCAGTACTTC.

In regard to this clonotype: One junction end disagrees with the germline gene, perhaps due to a read error. This chain uses TRBV6-2 or TRBV6-3 with TRBJ2-7; 9 positions agree with TRBD1. Germline CDR1 reads MNHEY; CDR2 reads SVGEGT. This CDR3 spans 15 amino acids. CDR3 protein: CASSTGWTGVGEHYF. The CDR3 DNA sequence: TGTGCCAGCAGCACGGGGTGGACAGGGGTTGGGGAGCATTACTTC.

This clonotype was seen ten or more times. The V call is TRBV18, the J call TRBJ1-1; the D is unclear. V lost 2 bases and J 4 bases, leaving 5 bases between the germline ends. This CDR3 comprises 12 residues. In germline, CDR1 is KGHSH, CDR2 LQKENI. The CDR3 here is CASSPTATEAFF. CDR3 nucleotides: TGTGCCAGCTCACCAACGGCCACTGAAGCTTTCTTT.

This clonotype was picked up many times. The chain employs TRBV2 and TRBJ1-5, with 8 bases matching TRBD1. CDR1 and CDR2 from the germline V gene are SNHLY and FYNNEI. The CDR3 has 12 amino acids. V shed 10 bases and J 7 bases; nucleotides not matched to a gene: 6. The CDR3 protein is CATGRQGQPQHF. CDR3 nucleotides: TGTGCCACTGGAAGACAGGGGCAGCCCCAGCATTTT.

This clonotype was counted ten times or more. The chain employs TRBV19 and TRBJ1-5, with D possibly TRBD1 on 6 matching bases. This CDR3 spans 18 amino acids. V gave up 5 bases and J gave up 0 bases, with 20 bases separating them. In germline, CDR1 is LNHDA, CDR2 SQIVND (reference sequence). The CDR3 reads CASSSQGGGWNSNQPQHF. The CDR3 region has the DNA TGTGCCAGTAGTTCACAGGGTGGGGGCTGGAATAGCAATCAGCCCCAGCATTTT.

In regard to this clonotype: The likely explanation is a read error, given a far larger clone one base away. The chain uses TRBV20-1 and TRBJ2-5, with 7 nucleotides matching TRBD2. With the DNA end fitting TRBJ2-1 better, the J assignment may be wrong. The CDR3 loop spans 11 amino acids. Germline loops: CDR1 DFQATT, CDR2 SNEGSKA (reference sequence). The CDR3 here is CSVQERDLQFF. In nucleotides, the CDR3 is TGCAGTGTACAAGAGCGGGACTTACAGTTCTTC.

In the case of this clonotype: This is likely an artifact of a read error, given a far larger clone one base away. The rearrangement uses TRBV6-4 and TRBJ2-3; 11 bases are a match to TRBD2. Germline trimming cut 7 bases from V and 5 bases from J; bases unmatched to any gene: 8. Germline V gene data show CDR1 as MRHNA and CDR2 as SNTAGT. The CDR3 covers 15 residues. DNA of the CDR3: TGTGCCAGCATTTACACCGGGACTAGCGGAGATACGCAGTATTTT. Translation: CASIYTGTSGDTQYF.

This clonotype showed up many times. The chain's CDR3 is CASSMLGGRAEAFF. The DNA of the CDR3 is TGTGCCAGTAGTATGTTGGGGGGGAGGGCTGAAGCTTTCTTT. The chain combines TRBV19 with TRBJ1-1; possible D gene TRBD1, 5 bases. This CDR3 contains 14 residues. Between the trimmed V and J ends, which lost 3 bases and 6 bases, there was a span of 14 bases. Germline CDR1 and CDR2: LNHDA and SQIVND (reference sequence). Full variable domain (missing parts from reference TRBV19 and TRBJ1-1): DGGITQSPKYLFRKEGQNVTLSCEQNLNHDAMYWYRQDPGQGLRLIYYSQIVNDFQKGDIAEGYSVSREKKESFPLTVTSAQKNPTAFYLCASSMLGGRAEAFFGQGTRLTVV.

This clonotype was detected many times. V usage is TRBV6-1 and J usage is TRBJ1-2; a weak D match, TRBD1 (6 bases). Germline V CDR1 and CDR2: MNHNS, SASEGT. The CDR3 is made up of 13 amino acids. Trimming left V 6 bases short and J 8 bases short, with 16 bases between. The CDR3 region has the DNA TGTGCCAGCAGACCCTCAGGGGAAGTGGGCTACACCTTC. Protein product: CASRPSGEVGYTF.

Concerning this clonotype: A much larger clonotype is one base distant, so this may be a read error. The chain couples TRBV6-2 or TRBV6-3 to TRBJ2-5, with a tentative D call TRBD2 (6 bases). Germline values: CDR1 MNHEY, CDR2 SVGEGT. The CDR3 is 14 residues long. With 8 bases removed from V and 9 bases from J, the gap between germline ends came to 22 bases. CDR3 bases: TGTGCCAGCGATAATCTATCGGGAGCTCCATCCCAGTACTTC. This codes for CASDNLSGAPSQYF.

This clonotype was observed many times. The chain uses TRBV20-1 and TRBJ2-7, with D perhaps given as TRBD1 or TRBD2 (5 bases each). CDR3 length equals 14 residues. Trimming stripped 0 bases from V and 12 bases from J, with 21 bases between. Germline loops: CDR1 DFQATT, CDR2 SNEGSKA (reference sequence). The DNA of the CDR3 is TGCAGTGCTAGAGACCGGGACCAACTCCTACGCGTGTACTTC. This gives the protein CSARDRDQLLRVYF.

The chain has TRBV20-1 and TRBJ2-7, with 8 bases fitting TRBD2. V shed 5 bases and J 0 bases; nucleotides not matched to a gene: 9. The CDR3 length is 15 residues. The germline V gene has CDR1 DFQATT and CDR2 SNEGSKA (reference sequence). The CDR3 region is CSAGPLSGISYEQYF. For the CDR3, the DNA is TGCAGTGCTGGACCCCTTAGCGGGATCTCCTACGAGCAGTACTTC.

As for this clonotype: Germline is not matched at one junction end, which may reflect a read error. The chain uses TRBV7-6 and TRBJ2-2; perhaps TRBD2 as D (6 bases). Germline V lookup: CDR1 SGHVS, CDR2 FNYEAQ. This CDR3 region has 15 residues. CDR3 bases: TGTTCCAGCAGCCCACAGCGGGTGAACACCGGGGAGCTGTTTTTT. Protein: CSSSPQRVNTGELFF.